This entry features one T cell receptor (beta chain) sequence. As yet, its antigen is unknown. These data originate in a study of T-cell reconstitution after alpha-beta-depleted transplantation in children. Study-wide findings and caveats: Two months or so post-transplant, alpha-beta T cells reportedly derived from several hundred expanded graft clones. Some patients' high day-60 TCRbeta diversity was attributed to recipient cells surviving conditioning. Newly produced T cells mostly accounted for T-cell counts and diversity one year post-transplant.

Germline lookup yields CDR1 SEHNR and CDR2 FQNEAQ (reference sequence). The CDR3 runs 15 residues. The V end was cut by 3 bases, the J end by 2 bases, with 13 bases between. Preparing the TCRbeta library involved the use of unique molecular identifiers. One entry per CDR3 protein results from TCRdb running MiXCR on the PCR reads. This table has more than 400,000 distinct CDR3 sequences, 43% appearing once. The V gene is TRBV7-9, the J gene TRBJ2-5; tentatively, D is TRBD2 (6 bases). This clonotype was obtained from a girl under 10 years old with aplastic anemia, due to receive a stem cell transplant. The input for sequencing was PBMCs, taken before TCRalphabeta/CD19-depleted stem cell transplant. The chain's CDR3 is CASSLFLAEQETQYF. The DNA for the CDR3 is TGTGCCAGCAGCTTGTTCTTAGCGGAACAAGAGACCCAGTACTTC.